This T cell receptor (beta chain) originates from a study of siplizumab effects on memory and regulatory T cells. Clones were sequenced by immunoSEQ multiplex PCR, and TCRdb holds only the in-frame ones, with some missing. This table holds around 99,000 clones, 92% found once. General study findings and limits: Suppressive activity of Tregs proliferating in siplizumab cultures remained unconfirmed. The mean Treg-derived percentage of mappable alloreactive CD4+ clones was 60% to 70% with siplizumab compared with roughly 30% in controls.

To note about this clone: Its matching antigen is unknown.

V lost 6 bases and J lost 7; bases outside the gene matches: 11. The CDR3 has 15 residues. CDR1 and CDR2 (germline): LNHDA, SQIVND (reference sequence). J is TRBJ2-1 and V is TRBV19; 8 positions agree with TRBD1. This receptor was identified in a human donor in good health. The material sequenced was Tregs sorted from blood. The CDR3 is CASSRTGQGRNEQFF. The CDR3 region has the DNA TGTGCCAGTAGCCGGACAGGGCAGGGTCGGAATGAGCAGTTCTTC.